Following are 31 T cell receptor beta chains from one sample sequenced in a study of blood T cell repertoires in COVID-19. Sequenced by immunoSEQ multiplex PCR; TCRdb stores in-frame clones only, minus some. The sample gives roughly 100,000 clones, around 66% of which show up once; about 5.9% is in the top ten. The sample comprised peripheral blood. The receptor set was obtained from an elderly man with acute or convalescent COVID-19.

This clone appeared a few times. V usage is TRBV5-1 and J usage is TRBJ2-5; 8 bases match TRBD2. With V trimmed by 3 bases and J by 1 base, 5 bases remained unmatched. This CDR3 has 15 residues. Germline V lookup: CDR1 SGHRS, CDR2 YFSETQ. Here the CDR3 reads CASSSSGGTQETQYF. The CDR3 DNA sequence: TGCGCCAGCAGCTCCTCGGGAGGGACCCAAGAGACCCAGTACTTC.

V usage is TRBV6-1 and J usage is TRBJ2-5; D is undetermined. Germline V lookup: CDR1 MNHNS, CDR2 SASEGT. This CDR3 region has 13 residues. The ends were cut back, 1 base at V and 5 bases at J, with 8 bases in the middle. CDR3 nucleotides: TGTGCCAGCAGTGAAGGTGAAGCGGAGACCCAGTACTTC. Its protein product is CASSEGEAETQYF.

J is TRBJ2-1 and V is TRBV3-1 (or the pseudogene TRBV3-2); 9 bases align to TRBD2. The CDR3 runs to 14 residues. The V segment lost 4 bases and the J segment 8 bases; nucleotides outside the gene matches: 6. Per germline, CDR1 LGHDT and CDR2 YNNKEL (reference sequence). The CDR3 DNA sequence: TGTGCCAGCAGCCCACCTAGCGGGGACCATGAGCAGTTCTTC. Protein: CASSPPSGDHEQFF.

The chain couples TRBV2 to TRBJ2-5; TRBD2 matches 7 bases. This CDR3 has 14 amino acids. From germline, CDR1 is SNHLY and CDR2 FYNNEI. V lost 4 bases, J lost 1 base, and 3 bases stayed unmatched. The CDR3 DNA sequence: TGTGCCAGCAGTGTTTCTAGCGGCCAAGAGACCCAGTACTTC. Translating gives CASSVSSGQETQYF.

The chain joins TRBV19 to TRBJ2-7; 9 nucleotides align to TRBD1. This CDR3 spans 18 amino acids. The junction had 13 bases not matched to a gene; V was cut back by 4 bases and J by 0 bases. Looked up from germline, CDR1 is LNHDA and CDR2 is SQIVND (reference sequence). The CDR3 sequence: CASSTGQGLGSGSYEQYF. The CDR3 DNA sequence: TGTGCCAGTAGTACGGGACAGGGATTGGGGAGCGGCTCCTACGAGCAGTACTTC.

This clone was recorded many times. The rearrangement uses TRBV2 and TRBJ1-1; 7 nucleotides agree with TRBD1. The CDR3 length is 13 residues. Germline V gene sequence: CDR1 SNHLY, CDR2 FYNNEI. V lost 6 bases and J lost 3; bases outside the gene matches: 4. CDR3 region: CASSGDSDTEAFF. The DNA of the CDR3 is TGTGCCAGCAGCGGGGACAGCGACACTGAAGCTTTCTTT.

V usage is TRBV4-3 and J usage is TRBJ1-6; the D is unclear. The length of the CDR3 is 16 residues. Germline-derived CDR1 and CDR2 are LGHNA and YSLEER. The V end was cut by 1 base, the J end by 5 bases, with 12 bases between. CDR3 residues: CASSQAPWGDNSPLHF. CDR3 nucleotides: TGCGCCAGCAGCCAAGCCCCATGGGGAGATAATTCACCCCTCCACTTT.

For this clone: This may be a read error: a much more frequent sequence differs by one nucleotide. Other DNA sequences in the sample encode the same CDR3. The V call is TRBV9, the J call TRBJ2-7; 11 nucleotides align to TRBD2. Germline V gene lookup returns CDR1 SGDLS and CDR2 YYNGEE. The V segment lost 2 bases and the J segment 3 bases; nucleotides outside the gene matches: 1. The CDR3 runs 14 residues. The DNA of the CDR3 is TGTGCCAGCAGCGTGGGGACTAGCGGCTACGAGCAGTACTTC. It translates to CASSVGTSGYEQYF.

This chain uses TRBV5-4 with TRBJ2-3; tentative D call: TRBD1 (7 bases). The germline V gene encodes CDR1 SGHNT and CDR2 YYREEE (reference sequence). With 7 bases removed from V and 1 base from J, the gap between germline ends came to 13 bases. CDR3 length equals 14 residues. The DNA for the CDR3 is TGTGCCAGCTCAGGGGGGCTCCGCACAGATACGCAGTATTTT. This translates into CASSGGLRTDTQYF.

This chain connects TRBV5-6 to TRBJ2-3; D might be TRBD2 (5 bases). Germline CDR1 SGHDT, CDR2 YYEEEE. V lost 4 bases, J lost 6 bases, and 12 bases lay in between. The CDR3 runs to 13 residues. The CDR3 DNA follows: TGTGCCAGCAGCCCGGACTTAGGGGATACGCAGTATTTT. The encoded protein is CASSPDLGDTQYF.

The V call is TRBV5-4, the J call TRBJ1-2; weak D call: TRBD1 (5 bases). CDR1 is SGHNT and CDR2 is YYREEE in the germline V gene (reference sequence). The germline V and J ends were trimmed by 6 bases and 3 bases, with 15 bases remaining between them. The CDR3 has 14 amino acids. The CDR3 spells CASTWTKGDYGYTF. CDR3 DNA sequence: TGTGCCAGCACCTGGACAAAAGGGGACTATGGCTACACCTTC.

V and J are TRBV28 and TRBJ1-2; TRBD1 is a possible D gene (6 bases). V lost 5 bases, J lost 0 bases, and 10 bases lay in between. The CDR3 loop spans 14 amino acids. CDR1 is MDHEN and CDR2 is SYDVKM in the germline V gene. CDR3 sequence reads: CASSEDSANYGYTF. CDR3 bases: TGTGCCAGCAGTGAGGACAGCGCTAACTATGGCTACACCTTC.

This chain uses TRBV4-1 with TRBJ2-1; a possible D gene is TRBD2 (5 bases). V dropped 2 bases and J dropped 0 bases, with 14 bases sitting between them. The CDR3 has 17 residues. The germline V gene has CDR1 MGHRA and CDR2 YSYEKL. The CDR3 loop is CASSQFSPGSSYNEQFF. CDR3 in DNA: TGCGCCAGCAGCCAATTCTCTCCGGGGAGCTCCTACAATGAGCAGTTCTTC.

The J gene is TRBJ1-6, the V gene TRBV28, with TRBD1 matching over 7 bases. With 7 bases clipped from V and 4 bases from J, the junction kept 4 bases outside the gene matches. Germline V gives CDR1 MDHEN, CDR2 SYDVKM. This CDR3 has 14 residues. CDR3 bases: TGTGCCAGCATTGGGACAGCTTATAATTCACCCCTCCACTTT. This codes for CASIGTAYNSPLHF.

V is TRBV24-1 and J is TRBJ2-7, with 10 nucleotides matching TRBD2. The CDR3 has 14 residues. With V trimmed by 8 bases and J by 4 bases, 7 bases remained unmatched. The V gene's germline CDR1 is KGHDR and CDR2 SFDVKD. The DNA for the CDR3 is TGTGCCACCAACCTAGCGGGAGCATCATACGAGCAGTACTTC. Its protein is CATNLAGASYEQYF.

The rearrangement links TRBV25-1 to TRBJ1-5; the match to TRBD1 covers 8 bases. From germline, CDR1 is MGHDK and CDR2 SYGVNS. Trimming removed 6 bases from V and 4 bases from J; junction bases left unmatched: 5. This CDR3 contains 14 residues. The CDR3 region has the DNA TGTGCCAGCAGCCCCAGGACAGGGAATCAGCCCCAGCATTTT. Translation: CASSPRTGNQPQHF.

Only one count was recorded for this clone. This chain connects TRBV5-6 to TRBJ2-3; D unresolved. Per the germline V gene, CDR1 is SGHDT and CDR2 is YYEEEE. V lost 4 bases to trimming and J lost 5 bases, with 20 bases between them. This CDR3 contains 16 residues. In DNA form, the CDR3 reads TGTGCCAGCAGCCTGCCGGCCAGCTCGGGTGTAGATACGCAGTATTTT. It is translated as CASSLPASSGVDTQYF.

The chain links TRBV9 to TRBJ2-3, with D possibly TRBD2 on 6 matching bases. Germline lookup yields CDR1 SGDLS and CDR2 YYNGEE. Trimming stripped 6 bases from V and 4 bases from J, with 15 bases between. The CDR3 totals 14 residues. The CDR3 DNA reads TGTGCCAGCACCGTCGGGGGATGGGCAGATACGCAGTATTTT. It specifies CASTVGGWADTQYF. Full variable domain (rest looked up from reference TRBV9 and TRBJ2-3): DSGVTQTPKHLITATGQRVTLRCSPRSGDLSVYWYQQSLDQGLQFLIQYYNGEERAKGNILERFSAQQFPDLHSELNLSSLELGDSALYFCASTVGGWADTQYFGPGTRLTVL.

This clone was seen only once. The DNA of the CDR3 is TGTGCCAGCAGTTACCTGACTCCCCAAGAGACCCAGTACTTC. It specifies CASSYLTPQETQYF. The V call is TRBV6-2 or TRBV6-3, the J call TRBJ2-5; D is unresolved. The V end was cut by 2 bases, the J end by 1 base, with 8 bases between. CDR1 MNHEY and CDR2 SVGEGT come from the germline V gene. CDR3 length equals 14 residues.

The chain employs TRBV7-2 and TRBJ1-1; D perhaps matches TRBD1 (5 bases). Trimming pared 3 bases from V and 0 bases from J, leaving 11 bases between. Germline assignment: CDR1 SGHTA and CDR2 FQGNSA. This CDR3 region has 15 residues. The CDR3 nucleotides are TGTGCCAGCAGCTTTCAGGGATGGGTGAACACTGAAGCTTTCTTT. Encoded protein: CASSFQGWVNTEAFF.

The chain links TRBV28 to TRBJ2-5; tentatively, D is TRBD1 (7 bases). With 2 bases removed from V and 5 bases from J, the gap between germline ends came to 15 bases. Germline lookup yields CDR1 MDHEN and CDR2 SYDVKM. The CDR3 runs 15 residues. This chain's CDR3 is CASSLQVPGGETQYF. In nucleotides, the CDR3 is TGTGCCAGCAGTTTACAGGTCCCAGGGGGGGAGACCCAGTACTTC. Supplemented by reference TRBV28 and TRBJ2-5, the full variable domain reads DVKVTQSSRYLVKRTGEKVFLECVQDMDHENMFWYRQDPGLGLRLIYFSYDVKMKEKGDIPEGYSVSREKKERFSLILESASTNQTSMYLCASSLQVPGGETQYFGPGTRLLVL.

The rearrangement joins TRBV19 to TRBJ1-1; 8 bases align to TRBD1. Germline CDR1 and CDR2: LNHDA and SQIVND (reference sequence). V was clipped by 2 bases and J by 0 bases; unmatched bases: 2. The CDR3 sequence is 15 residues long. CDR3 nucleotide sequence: TGTGCCAGTAGTATACAGGGGGCTCTGAACACTGAAGCTTTCTTT. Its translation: CASSIQGALNTEAFF.

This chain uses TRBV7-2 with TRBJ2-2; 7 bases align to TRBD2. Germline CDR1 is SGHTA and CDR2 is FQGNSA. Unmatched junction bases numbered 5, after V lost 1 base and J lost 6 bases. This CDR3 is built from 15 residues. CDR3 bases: TGTGCCAGCAGCTTAGTAGCGGGCTTGGCCGGGGAGCTGTTTTTT. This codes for CASSLVAGLAGELFF.

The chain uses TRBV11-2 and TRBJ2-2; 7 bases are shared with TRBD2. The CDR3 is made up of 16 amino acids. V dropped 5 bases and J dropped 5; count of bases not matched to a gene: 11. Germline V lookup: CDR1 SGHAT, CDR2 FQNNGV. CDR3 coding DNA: TGTGCCAGCAGCCTTTGGGGGAGGGCCGGAACCGGGGAGCTGTTTTTT. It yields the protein CASSLWGRAGTGELFF.

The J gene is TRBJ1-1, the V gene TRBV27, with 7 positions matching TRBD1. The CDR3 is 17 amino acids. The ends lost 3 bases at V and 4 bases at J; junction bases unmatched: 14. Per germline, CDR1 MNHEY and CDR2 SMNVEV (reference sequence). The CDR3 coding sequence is TGTGCCAGCAGTTTCTCCCCCCGGACAGGTCGAAGCACTGAAGCTTTCTTT. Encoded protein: CASSFSPRTGRSTEAFF.

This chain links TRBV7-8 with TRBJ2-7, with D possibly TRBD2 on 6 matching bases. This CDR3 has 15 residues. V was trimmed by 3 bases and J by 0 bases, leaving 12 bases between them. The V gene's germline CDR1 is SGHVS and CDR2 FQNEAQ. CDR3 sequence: CASSLDPGSSYEQYF. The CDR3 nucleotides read TGTGCCAGCAGCTTGGACCCCGGGAGCTCCTACGAGCAGTACTTC.

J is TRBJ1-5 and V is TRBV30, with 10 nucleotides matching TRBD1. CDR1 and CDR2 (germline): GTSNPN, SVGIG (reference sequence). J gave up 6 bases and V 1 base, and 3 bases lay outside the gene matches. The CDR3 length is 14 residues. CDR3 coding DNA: TGTGCCTGGAGTGGACAGGGGGCCACTCAGCCCCAGCATTTT. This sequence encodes CAWSGQGATQPQHF. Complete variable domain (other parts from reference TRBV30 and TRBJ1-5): SQTIHQWPATLVQPVGSPLSLECTVEGTSNPNLYWYRQAAGRGLQLLFYSVGIGQISSEVPQNLSASRPQDRQFILSSKKLLLSDSGFYLCAWSGQGATQPQHFGDGTRLSIL.

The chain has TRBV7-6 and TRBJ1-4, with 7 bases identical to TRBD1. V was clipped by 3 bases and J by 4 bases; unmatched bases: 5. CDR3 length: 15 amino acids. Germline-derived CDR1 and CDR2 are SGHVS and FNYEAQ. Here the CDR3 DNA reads TGTGCCAGCAGCTTGCCCGGGACAGTTAATGAAAAACTGTTTTTT. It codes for CASSLPGTVNEKLFF.

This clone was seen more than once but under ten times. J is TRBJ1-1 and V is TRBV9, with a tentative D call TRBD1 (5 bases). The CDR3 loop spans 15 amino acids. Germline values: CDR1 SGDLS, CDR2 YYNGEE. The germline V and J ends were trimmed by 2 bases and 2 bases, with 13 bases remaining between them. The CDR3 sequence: CASSVGGGTNTEAFF. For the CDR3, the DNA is TGTGCCAGCAGCGTCGGGGGAGGTACAAACACTGAAGCTTTCTTT.

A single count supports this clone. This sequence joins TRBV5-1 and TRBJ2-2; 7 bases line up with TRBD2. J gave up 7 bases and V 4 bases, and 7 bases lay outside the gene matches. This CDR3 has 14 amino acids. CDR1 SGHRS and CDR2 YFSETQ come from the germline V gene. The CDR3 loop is CASSQIGLVGELFF. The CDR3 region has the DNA TGCGCCAGCAGCCAGATAGGACTAGTCGGGGAGCTGTTTTTT.

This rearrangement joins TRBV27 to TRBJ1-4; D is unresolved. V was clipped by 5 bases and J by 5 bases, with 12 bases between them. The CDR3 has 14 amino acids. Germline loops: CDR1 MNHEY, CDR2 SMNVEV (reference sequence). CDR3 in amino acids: CASSAQTINEKLFF. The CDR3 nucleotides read TGTGCCAGCAGTGCCCAGACTATCAATGAAAAACTGTTTTTT.